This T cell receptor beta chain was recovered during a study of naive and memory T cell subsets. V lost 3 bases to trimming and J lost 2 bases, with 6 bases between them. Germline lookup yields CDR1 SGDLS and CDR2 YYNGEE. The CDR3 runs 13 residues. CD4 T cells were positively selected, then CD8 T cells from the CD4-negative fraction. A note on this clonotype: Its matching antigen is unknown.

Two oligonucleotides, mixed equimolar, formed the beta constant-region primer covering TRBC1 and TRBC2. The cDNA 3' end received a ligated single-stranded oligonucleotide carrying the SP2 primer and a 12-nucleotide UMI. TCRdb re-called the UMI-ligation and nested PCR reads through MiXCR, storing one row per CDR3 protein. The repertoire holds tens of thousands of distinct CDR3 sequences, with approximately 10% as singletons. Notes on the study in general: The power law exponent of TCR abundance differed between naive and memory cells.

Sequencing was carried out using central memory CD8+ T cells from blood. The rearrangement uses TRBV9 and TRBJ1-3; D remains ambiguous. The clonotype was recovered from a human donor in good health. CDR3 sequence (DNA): TGTGCCAGCAGCGCCGACGCTGGAAACACCATATATTTT. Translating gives CASSADAGNTIYF. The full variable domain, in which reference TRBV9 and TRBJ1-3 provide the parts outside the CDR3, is DSGVTQTPKHLITATGQRVTLRCSPRSGDLSVYWYQQSLDQGLQFLIQYYNGEERAKGNILERFSAQQFPDLHSELNLSSLELGDSALYFCASSADAGNTIYFGEGSWLTVV.